This T cell receptor (beta chain) was documented in a study of cytomegalovirus exposure and HLA in healthy donors. General study points: What was likely a sequencing artifact was a cluster of highly shared sequence variants. The analysis excluded some indistinguishable V segments, including TRBV6-2 and TRBV6-3. It was approximately 150 TCR beta chains that were listed as cytomegalovirus-associated.

Germline V lookup: CDR1 LNHDA, CDR2 SQIVND (reference sequence). Trimming stripped 7 bases from V and 3 bases from J, with 24 bases between. There are 18 residues in the CDR3. The donors gave bone marrow, and they were healthy. As regards this clone: Antigen: not known.

60 Vbeta and 13 Jbeta primers were used in PCR. TCRdb keeps only in-frame clones here, not all; method: immunoSEQ multiplex PCR. The sample consists of about 87,000 clones, 70% to 80% of them appearing once. Specimen: PBMCs. This clonotype was obtained from a man aged 30-40 years in good health and CMV-seropositive. The genes are TRBV19 and TRBJ2-2; TRBD1 might be the D (6 bases). In nucleotides, the CDR3 is TGTGCCAGTACCCCCCCGGGACAACCGTCAGGGGACACCGGGGAGCTGTTTTTT. The encoded protein is CASTPPGQPSGDTGELFF.